This T cell receptor beta chain is drawn from a study of blood T cell repertoires in COVID-19. Across the whole study: Specimens from acute and convalescent COVID-19 originated in the United States, Italy and Spain. The cDNA or gDNA used as material had been derived from T cells, B-cell-depleted T cells, or PBMCs.

Methods used by the authors: Amplification of reference gene primers was used by the study to estimate nucleated cell counts. Here immunoSEQ multiplex PCR was the method, and the copy in TCRdb shows in-frame clones only, minus some. That table gives V, J and clone size, and the DNA gave D and trimming. Seen here are some 290,000 clones, over 65% observed once, and the top ten hold about 4.6%. The CDR3 is 14 amino acids. Germline V gene sequence: CDR1 MNHEY, CDR2 SVGEGT. With 0 bases removed from V and 4 bases from J, the gap between germline ends came to 7 bases. This TCR was recovered from a man aged 55 to 70 who had recovered from COVID-19. This chain connects TRBV6-2 or TRBV6-3 to TRBJ1-5; D remains unclear. What was sequenced was peripheral blood. The CDR3 DNA reads TGTGCCAGCAGTTACTCGAGGTTAAATCAGCCCCAGCATTTT. This encodes CASSYSRLNQPQHF.